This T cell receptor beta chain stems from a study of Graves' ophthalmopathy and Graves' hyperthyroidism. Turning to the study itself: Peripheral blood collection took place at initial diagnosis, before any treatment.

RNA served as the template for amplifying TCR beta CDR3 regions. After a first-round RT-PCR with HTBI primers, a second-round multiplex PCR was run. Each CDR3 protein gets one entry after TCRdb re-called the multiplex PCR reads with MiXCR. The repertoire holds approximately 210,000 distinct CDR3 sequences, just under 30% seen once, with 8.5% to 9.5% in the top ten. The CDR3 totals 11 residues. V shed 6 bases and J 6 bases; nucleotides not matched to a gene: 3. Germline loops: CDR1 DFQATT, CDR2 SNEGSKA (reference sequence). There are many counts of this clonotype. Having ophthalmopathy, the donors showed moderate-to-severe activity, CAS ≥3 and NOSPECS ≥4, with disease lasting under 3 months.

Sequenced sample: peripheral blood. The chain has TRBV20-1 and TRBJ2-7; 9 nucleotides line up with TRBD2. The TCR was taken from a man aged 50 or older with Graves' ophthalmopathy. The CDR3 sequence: CSALLAGEQYF. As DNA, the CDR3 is TGCAGTGCCTTACTAGCGGGCGAGCAGTACTTC.